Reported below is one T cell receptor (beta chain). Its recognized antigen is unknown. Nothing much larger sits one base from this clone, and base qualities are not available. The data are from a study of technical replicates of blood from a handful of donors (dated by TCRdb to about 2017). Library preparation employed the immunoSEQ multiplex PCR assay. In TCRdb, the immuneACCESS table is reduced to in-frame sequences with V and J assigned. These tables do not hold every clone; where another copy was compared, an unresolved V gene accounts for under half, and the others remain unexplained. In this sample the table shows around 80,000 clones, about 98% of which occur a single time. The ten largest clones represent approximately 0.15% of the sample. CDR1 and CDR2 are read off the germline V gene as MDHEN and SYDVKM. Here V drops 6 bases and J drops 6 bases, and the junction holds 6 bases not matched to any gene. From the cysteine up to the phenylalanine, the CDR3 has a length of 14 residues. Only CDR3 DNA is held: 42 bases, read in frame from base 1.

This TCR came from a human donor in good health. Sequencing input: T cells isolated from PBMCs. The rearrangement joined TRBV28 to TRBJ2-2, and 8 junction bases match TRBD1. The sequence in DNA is TGTGCCAGCAGAGGACAGGGAAATTCCGGGGAGCTGTTTTTT. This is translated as CASRGQGNSGELFF.